This T cell receptor (beta chain) stems from a study of cytomegalovirus exposure and HLA in healthy donors. Study-wide results and limits: Clonal expansion, a later analysis showed, was greater in HLA-associated TCR beta chains than in equally common others. What a later analysis showed was that several of the most significant clusters appeared linked to common viral pathogens. Cytomegalovirus-associated TCR beta chains were listed, numbering some 150.

About this clone itself: Its target is unknown.

V was clipped by 8 bases and J by 4 bases, with 14 bases between them. CDR3 length: 14 amino acids. Germline CDR1 is MNHEY and CDR2 is SMNVEV (reference sequence). 13 Jbeta primers and 60 Vbeta primers were used for the PCR. Some clones are missing from TCRdb's copy, which holds only in-frame ones; the method was immunoSEQ multiplex PCR. Recorded for this sample: about 200,000 clones. The V call is TRBV27, the J call TRBJ2-2, with a tentative D call TRBD1 (5 bases). The sequence was collected from a boy between 10 and 17 years old in good health and CMV-seronegative. Sample: PBMCs. This CDR3 is CASHDRGFTGELFF. In nucleotides, the CDR3 is TGTGCCAGCCACGATAGGGGATTCACCGGGGAGCTGTTTTTT.